This T cell receptor beta chain was documented in a study of blood T cell repertoires in COVID-19 (dated by TCRdb to the early 2020s). In terms of the full investigation: Samples from collaborators originated in the United States, Italy and Spain and spanned both the acute and convalescent phases of COVID-19. The prospective study material was composed of cDNA or gDNA derived from T cells, B-cell-depleted T cells, or PBMCs. Subjects who had been exposed to COVID-19, were actively infected with it, or had recovered from it provided the deeply sampled blood TCRbeta repertoires that made up the dataset. The repertoires were released in a freely available public database intended as a resource for research on the immune response to SARS-CoV-2. Samples were obtained from the ongoing ImmuneRACE study (first 160 participants) and from 1,254 subjects provided by 6 global collaborators. The sample metadata nearly always contained a de-identified subject ID, COVID-19 status, age in years and sex. Where available, HLA class I and class II types were obtained from metadata supplied by the sample provider rather than from assay-based typing.

Broader findings and caveats from the paper: Clinical and demographic metadata were provided uncurated, with the amount varying by source and participant.

The germline V gene (reference sequence) supplies CDR1 LNHDA and CDR2 SQIVND. From the cysteine up to the phenylalanine, the CDR3 has a length of 15 residues. This entry keeps only the CDR3 DNA: 45 bases, framed from base 1. V is reduced by 2 bases and J by 0 bases, leaving a spacing of 10 bases between them. The immunoSEQ Assay, a bias-controlled multiplex PCR, was used to amplify TCRbeta CDR3 regions from genomic DNA. The source study handled its data this way. The number of nucleated cells in each sample was estimated from the amplification of reference gene primers within the assay. To quantify the absolute abundance of each unique TCRbeta CDR3 rearrangement, sequence reads were collapsed and filtered. For each sample, productive Simpson clonality was calculated as the square root of Simpson's diversity index over productive rearrangements. Entries here come from immuneACCESS through TCRdb and include only in-frame sequences with V and J called. Some clones fail to appear in such tables; in the studies checked, an unresolved V gene covers under half of the shortfall, and the cause of the remainder is unknown. V and J calls and clone size are copied from that table; D and trimming were computed from the DNA. Across this sample there are 220,000 or so clones, with about 79% seen only once. The ten largest make up more than 3% of the sample.

Participants in the prospective study were enrolled through a virtual design, were aged roughly 18 to 95 years, and lived in approximately 25 United States geographic areas. In the prospective study, participants were assigned to cohorts based on the clinical history participants reported in a screening survey and a study questionnaire. Recovered participants in ImmuneRACE Cohort 3 were defined as having two consecutive negative NP/OP PCR tests, clearance from a healthcare professional, or resolution of symptoms. In the prospective study, mobile phlebotomists collected whole blood, serum and a nasopharyngeal or oropharyngeal swab from each participant. Participants in the prospective study had the option to provide additional blood draws and questionnaires over an approximately 2-month period. Prospective study blood samples were shipped either frozen or at room temperature before DNA extraction.

Concerning this clone: Its antigen is unknown. No qualities accompany the bases; no much larger clone lies one base away.

The TCR originated in an older woman who had recovered from COVID-19. Recombination joined TRBV19 with TRBJ1-2; 6 matching bases give a weak D call of TRBD1. The specimen sequenced was PBMCs or T cells enriched from blood (not recorded which). The DNA reads TGTGCCAGTAGTATAACACAGGGTTCTAACTATGGCTACACCTTC. Its translation is CASSITQGSNYGYTF.